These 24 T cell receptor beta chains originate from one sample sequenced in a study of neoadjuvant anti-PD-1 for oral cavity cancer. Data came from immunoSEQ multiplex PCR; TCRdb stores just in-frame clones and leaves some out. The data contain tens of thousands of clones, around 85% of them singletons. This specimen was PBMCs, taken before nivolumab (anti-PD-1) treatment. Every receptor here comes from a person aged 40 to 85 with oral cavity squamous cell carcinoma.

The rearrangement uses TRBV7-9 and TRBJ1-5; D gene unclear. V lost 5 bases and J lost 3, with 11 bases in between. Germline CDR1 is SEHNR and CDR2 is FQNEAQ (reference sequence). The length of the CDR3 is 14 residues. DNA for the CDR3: TGTGCCAGCAGCCAGGTTCCCCACAATCAGCCCCAGCATTTT. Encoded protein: CASSQVPHNQPQHF.

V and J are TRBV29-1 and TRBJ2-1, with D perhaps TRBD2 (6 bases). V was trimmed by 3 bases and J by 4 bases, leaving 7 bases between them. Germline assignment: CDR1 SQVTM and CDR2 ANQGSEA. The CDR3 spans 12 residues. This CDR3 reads CSVDRGYNEQFF. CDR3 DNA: TGCAGCGTTGATCGGGGGTACAATGAGCAGTTCTTC.

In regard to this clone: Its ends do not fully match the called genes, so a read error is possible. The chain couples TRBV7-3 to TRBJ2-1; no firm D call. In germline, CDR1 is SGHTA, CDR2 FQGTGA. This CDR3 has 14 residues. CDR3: CASSPSASHNEQFF. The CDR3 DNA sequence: TGTGCCAGCAGCCCCTCGGCCTCCCACAATGAGCAGTTCTTC.

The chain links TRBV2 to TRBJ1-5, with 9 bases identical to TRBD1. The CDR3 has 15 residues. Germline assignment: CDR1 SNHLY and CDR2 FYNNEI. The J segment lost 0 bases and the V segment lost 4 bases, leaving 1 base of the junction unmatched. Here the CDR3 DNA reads TGTGCCAGCAGTGGGGGACAGGGTAGCAATCAGCCCCAGCATTTT. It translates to CASSGGQGSNQPQHF.

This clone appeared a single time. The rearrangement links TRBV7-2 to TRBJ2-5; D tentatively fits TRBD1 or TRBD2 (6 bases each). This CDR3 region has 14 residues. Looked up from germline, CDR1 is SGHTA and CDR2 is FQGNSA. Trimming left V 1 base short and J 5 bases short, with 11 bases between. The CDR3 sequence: CASSLGLGGETQYF. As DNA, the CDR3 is TGTGCCAGCAGCTTAGGATTGGGGGGCGAGACCCAGTACTTC.

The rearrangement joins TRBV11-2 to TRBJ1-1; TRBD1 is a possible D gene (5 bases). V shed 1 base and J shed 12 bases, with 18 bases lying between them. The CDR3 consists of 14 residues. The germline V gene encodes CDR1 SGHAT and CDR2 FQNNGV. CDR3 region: CASSLGWDSLVTFF. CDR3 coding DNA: TGTGCCAGCAGCTTAGGATGGGACTCCCTCGTGACTTTCTTT.

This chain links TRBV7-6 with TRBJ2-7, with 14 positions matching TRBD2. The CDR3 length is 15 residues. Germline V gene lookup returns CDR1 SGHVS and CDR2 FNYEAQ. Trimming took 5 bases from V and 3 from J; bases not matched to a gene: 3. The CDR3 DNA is TGTGCCAGCAGCCCCGGGACTAGCGGGAGCTACGAGCAGTACTTC. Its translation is CASSPGTSGSYEQYF.

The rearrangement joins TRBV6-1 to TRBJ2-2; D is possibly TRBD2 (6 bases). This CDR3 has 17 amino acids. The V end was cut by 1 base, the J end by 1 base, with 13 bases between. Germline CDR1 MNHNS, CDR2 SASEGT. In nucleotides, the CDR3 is TGTGCCAGCAGTGAAGGTAGAGGGACTGTGAACACCGGGGAGCTGTTTTTT. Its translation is CASSEGRGTVNTGELFF.

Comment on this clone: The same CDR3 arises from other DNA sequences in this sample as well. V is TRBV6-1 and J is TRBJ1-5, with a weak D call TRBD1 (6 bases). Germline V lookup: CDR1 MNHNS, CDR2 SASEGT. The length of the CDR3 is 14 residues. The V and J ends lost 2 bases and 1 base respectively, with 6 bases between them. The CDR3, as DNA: TGTGCCAGCAGTGAAAGGGGGAGCAATCAGCCCCAGCATTTT. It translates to CASSERGSNQPQHF.

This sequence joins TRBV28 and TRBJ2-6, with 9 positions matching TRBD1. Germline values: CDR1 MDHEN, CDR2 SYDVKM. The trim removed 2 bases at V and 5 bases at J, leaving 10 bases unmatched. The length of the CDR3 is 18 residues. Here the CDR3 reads CASSLGGTGSLWANVLTF. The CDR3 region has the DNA TGTGCCAGCAGTTTAGGAGGGACAGGGAGCCTCTGGGCCAACGTCCTGACTTTC.

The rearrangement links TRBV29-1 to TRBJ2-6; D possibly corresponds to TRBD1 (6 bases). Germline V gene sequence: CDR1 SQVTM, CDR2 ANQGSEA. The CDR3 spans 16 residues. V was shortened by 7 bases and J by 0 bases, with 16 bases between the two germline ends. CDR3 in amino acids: CSARQDPGSGANVLTF. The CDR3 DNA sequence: TGCAGCGCCCGACAGGATCCGGGCTCTGGGGCCAACGTCCTGACTTTC.

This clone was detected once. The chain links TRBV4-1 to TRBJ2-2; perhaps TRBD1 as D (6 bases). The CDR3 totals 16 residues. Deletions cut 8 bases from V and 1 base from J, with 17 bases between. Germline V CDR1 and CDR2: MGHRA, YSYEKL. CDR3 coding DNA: TGCGCCAGCCACCCTACACCGACAGGGAACACCGGGGAGCTGTTTTTT. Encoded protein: CASHPTPTGNTGELFF.

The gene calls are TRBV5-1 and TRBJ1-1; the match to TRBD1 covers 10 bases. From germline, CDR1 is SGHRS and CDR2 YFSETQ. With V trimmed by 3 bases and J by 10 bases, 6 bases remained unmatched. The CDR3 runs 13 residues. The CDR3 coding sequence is TGCGCCAGCAGCTCGACAGGGGGCCTTGGAGCTTTCTTT. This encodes CASSSTGGLGAFF.

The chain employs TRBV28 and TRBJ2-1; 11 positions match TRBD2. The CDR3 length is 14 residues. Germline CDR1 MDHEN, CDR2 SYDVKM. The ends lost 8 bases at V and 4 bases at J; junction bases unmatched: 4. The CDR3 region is CASLTSGTYNEQFF. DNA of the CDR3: TGTGCCAGCTTGACTAGCGGGACGTACAATGAGCAGTTCTTC.

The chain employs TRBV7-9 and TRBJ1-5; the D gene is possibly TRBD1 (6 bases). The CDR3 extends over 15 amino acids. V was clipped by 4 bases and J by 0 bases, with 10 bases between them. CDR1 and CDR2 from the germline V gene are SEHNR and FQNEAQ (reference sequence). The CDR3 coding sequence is TGTGCCAGCAGCTCAGGGGAACATAGCAATCAGCCCCAGCATTTT. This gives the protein CASSSGEHSNQPQHF.

The DNA for the CDR3 is TGTGCCAGCACCCTCCCAGCAGGGAACGGAAACACCATATATTTT. Translated, it gives CASTLPAGNGNTIYF. The rearrangement joins TRBV7-8 to TRBJ1-3, with D maybe TRBD1 (5 bases). CDR1 and CDR2 from the germline V gene are SGHVS and FQNEAQ. V lost 7 bases to trimming and J lost 4 bases, with 17 bases between them. This CDR3 is 15 amino acids long.

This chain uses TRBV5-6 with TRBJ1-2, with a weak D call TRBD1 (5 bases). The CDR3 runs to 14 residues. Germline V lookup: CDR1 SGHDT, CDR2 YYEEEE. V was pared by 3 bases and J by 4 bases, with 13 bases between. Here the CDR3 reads CASSWDGGAYGYTF. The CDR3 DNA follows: TGTGCCAGCAGCTGGGACGGCGGGGCCTATGGCTACACCTTC.

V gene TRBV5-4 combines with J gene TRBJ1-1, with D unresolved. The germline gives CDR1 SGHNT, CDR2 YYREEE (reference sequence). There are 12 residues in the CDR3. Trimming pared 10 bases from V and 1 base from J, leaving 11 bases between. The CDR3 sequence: CAHKSGNTEAFF. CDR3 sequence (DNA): TGTGCCCACAAGTCAGGGAACACTGAAGCTTTCTTT.

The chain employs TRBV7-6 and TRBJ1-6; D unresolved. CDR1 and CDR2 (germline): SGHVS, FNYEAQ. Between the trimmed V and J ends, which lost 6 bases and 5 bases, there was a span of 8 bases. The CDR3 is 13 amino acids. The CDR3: CASSVGNNSPLHF. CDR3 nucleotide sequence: TGTGCCAGCAGTGTGGGAAATAATTCACCCCTCCACTTT.

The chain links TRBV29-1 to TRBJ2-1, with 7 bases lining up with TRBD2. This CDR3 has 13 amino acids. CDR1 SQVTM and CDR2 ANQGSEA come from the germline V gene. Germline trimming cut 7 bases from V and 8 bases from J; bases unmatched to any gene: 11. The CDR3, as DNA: TGCAGCGCAAGCTCCATTCGGGAGGATGAGCAGTTCTTC. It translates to CSASSIREDEQFF.

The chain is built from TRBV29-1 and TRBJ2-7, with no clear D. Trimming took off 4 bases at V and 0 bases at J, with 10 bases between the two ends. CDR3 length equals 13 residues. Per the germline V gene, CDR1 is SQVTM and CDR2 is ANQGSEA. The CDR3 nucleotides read TGCAGCGTTGCGCAAACGAGCTCCTACGAGCAGTACTTC. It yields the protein CSVAQTSSYEQYF.

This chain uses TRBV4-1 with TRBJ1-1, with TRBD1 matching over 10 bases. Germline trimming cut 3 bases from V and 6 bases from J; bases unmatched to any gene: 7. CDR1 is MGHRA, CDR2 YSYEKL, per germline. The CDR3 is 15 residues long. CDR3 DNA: TGCGCCAGCAGCCACCCCGGACAGGGGGGGGCTGAAGCTTTCTTT. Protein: CASSHPGQGGAEAFF.

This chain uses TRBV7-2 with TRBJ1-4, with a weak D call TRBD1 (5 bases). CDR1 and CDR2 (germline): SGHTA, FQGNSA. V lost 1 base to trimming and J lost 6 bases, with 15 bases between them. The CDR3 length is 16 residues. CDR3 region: CASSLDWPGDDEKLFF. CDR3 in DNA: TGTGCCAGCAGCTTAGATTGGCCCGGGGACGATGAAAAACTGTTTTTT.

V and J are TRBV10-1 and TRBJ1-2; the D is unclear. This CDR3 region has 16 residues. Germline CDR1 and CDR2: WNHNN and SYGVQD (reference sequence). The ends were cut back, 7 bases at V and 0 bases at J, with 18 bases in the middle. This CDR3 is CASTPGSAASNYGYTF. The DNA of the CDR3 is TGCGCCAGCACTCCGGGGAGTGCAGCGTCTAACTATGGCTACACCTTC.